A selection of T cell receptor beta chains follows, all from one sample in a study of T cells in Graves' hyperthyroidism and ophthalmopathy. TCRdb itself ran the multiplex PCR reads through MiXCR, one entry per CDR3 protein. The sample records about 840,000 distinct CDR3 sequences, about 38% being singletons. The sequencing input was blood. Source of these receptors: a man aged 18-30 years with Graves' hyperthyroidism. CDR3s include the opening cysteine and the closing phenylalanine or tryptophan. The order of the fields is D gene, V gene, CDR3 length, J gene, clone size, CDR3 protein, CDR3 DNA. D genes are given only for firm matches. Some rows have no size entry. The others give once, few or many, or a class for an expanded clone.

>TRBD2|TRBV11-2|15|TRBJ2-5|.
CASSLGVGREETQYF
TGTGCCAGCAGCTTAGGAGTCGGGAGGGAAGAGACCCAGTACTTC
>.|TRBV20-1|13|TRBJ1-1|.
CSADSAWNTEAFF
TGCAGTGCCGACAGTGCCTGGAACACTGAAGCTTTCTTT
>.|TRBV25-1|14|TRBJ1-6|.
CASSLSKSNSPLHF
TGTGCCAGCAGTTTATCAAAAAGTAATTCACCCCTCCACTTT
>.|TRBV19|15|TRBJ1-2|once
CASSVTGRGVHGYTF
TGTGCCAGTAGCGTGACGGGACGGGGCGTTCATGGCTACACCTTC
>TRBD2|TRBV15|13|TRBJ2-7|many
CATSRDWGGEQYF
TGTGCCACCAGCAGAGATTGGGGGGGCGAGCAGTACTTC
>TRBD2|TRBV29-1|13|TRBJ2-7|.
CSSRTSASYEQYF
TGCAGCAGCCGGACTAGCGCCTCCTACGAGCAGTACTTC
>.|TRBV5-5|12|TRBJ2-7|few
CASSLKHYEQYF
TGTGCCAGCAGCTTGAAGCACTACGAGCAGTACTTC
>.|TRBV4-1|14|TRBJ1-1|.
CASSPRWGDAKAFF
TGCGCCAGCAGCCCCAGGTGGGGTGATGCTAAAGCTTTCTTT
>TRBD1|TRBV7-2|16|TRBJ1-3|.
CASSLWGQPSGNTTYF
TGTGCCAGCAGCTTATGGGGACAGCCCTCTGGAAACACCACATATTTT
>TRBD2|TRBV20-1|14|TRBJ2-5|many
CSARDRTRGETQYF
TGCAGTGCTAGAGACAGGACTAGAGGGGAGACCCAGTACTTC
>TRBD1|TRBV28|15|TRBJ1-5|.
CASNAGQGRNQPQHF
TGTGCCAGCAATGCGGGACAGGGCCGGAATCAGCCCCAGCATTTT
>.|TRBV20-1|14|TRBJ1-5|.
CSARGSSGGQPQHF
TGCAGTGCTAGGGGGTCTAGCGGGGGTCAGCCCCAGCATTTT
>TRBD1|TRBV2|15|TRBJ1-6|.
CASTQGQGNNSPLHF
TGTGCCAGCACGCAGGGACAGGGAAATAATTCACCCCTCCACTTT
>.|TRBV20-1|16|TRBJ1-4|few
CSARVSGLLLGEKLFF
TGCAGTGCTAGAGTGTCTGGGCTCCTGCTGGGTGAAAAACTGTTTTTT
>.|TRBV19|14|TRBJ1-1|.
CASKSRELNTEAFF
TGTGCCAGTAAGTCGAGGGAACTGAACACTGAAGCTTTCTTT
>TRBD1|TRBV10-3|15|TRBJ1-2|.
CAISSTGTGTYGYTF
TGTGCCATCAGTTCGACAGGGACAGGAACCTATGGCTACACCTTC
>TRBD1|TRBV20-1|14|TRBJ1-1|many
CSATKTGTNTEAFF
TGCAGTGCTACCAAGACAGGGACGAACACTGAAGCTTTCTTT
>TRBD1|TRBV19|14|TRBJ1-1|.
CASSETTGGAEAFF
TGTGCCAGTAGCGAGACTACAGGGGGGGCTGAAGCTTTCTTT
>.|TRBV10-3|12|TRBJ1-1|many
CAISEKRVEAFF
TGTGCCATCAGTGAGAAGAGGGTTGAGGCTTTCTTT
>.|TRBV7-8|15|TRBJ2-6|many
CASSFSMLGANVLTF
TGTGCCAGCAGCTTCTCGATGCTTGGGGCCAACGTCCTGACTTTC
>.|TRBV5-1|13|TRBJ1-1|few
CASSRGGELEAFF
TGCGCCAGCAGCCGCGGGGGGGAACTTGAAGCTTTCTTT
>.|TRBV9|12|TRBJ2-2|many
CASSVWSGELFF
TGTGCCAGCAGCGTCTGGTCGGGGGAGCTGTTTTTT
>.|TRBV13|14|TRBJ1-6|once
CASSGGAGNSPLHF
TGTGCCAGCAGCGGTGGGGCCGGCAATTCACCCCTCCACTTT
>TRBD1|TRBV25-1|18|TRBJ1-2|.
CASDPGQASLGANYGYTF
TGTGCCAGCGACCCGGGACAGGCCTCCCTCGGAGCAAACTATGGCTACACCTTC
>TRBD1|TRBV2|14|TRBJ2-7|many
CASSGGGAPYEQYF
TGTGCCAGCAGTGGAGGGGGCGCCCCCTACGAGCAGTACTTC
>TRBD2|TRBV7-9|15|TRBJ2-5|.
CASSPGGLLKETQYF
TGTGCCAGCAGCCCCGGGGGACTACTAAAAGAGACCCAGTACTTC
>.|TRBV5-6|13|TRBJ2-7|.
CASSDDTVYEQYF
TGTGCCAGCAGTGATGATACCGTATACGAGCAGTACTTC
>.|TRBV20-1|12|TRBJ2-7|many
CSARARGYEQYF
TGCAGTGCTAGGGCCAGGGGCTACGAGCAGTACTTC
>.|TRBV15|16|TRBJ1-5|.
CATSSPYLHSNQPQHF
TGTGCCACCAGCAGTCCCTACCTGCATAGCAATCAGCCCCAGCATTTT
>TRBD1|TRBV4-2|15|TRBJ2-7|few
CASSQRQGDSYEQYF
TGTGCCAGCAGCCAACGACAGGGAGACTCCTACGAGCAGTACTTC
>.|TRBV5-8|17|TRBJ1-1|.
CASSSGVSWDVDTEAFF
TGTGCCAGCAGCTCTGGTGTGTCATGGGATGTCGACACTGAAGCTTTCTTT
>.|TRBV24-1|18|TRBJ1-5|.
CASSLENRGLSSNQPQHF
TGTGCCAGCAGTTTAGAGAACAGAGGGCTCTCGAGCAATCAGCCCCAGCATTTT
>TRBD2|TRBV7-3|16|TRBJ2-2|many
CASSFSGTRGGGELFF
TGTGCCAGCAGCTTTTCCGGGACTAGGGGCGGCGGGGAGCTGTTTTTT
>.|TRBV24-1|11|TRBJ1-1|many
CATSAGSEAFF
TGTGCCACCAGTGCGGGATCTGAAGCTTTCTTT
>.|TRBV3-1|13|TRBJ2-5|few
CASSQLGWETQYF
TGTGCCAGCAGCCAACTAGGCTGGGAGACCCAGTACTTC
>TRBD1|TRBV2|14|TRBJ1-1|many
CARGTGPMNTEAFF
TGTGCCAGAGGGACAGGGCCCATGAACACTGAAGCTTTCTTT
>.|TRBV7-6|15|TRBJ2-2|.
CASSNGARGTGGLFF
TGTGCCAGCAGCAATGGGGCCAGGGGAACCGGGGGGCTGTTTTTT
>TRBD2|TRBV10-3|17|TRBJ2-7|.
CAIRRAGGTSSSYEQYF
TGTGCCATCAGACGGGCCGGCGGGACTAGCAGCTCCTACGAGCAGTACTTC
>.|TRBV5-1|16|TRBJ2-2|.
CASRSPPGGGDGELFF
TGCGCCAGCAGGAGCCCCCCCGGGGGCGGGGACGGGGAGCTGTTTTTT
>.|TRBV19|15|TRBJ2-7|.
CASGLTQGISYEQYF
TGTGCCAGTGGTCTCACCCAGGGGATATCCTACGAGCAGTACTTC
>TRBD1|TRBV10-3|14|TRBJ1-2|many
CAIGQQGAGYGYTF
TGTGCCATCGGCCAACAGGGGGCGGGGTACGGCTACACCTTC
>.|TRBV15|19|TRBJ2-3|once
CATSREEDRVGLGTDTQYF
TGTGCCACCAGCAGAGAAGAAGACAGGGTCGGACTAGGCACAGATACGCAGTATTTT
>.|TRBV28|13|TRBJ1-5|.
CASRRQFNQPQHF
TGTGCCAGCAGACGGCAATTCAATCAGCCCCAGCATTTT
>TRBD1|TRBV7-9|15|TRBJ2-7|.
CASSLEGQGPGEQYF
TGTGCCAGCAGCTTGGAGGGACAGGGCCCCGGCGAGCAGTACTTC
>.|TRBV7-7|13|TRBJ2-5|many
CASSRVSQETQYF
TGTGCTAGCAGCAGGGTATCCCAAGAGACCCAGTACTTC
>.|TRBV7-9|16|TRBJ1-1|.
CASSLATIGGGTEAFF
TGTGCCAGCAGCTTAGCGACGATCGGAGGTGGCACTGAAGCTTTCTTT
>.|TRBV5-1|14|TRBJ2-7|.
CASRPGPGLDEQYF
TGCGCCAGCAGACCCGGGCCAGGATTGGACGAGCAGTACTTC